Listed below are T cell receptor beta chains from one sample, sequenced in a study of cytomegalovirus exposure and HLA in healthy donors. Sequencing used immunoSEQ multiplex PCR; TCRdb keeps in-frame clones, though not all of them. The table includes approximately 140,000 clones, around 73% detected once. The sequencing sample was made of PBMCs. These TCRs come from a female donor in good health and CMV-seronegative. CDR3s leave out the opening cysteine and the closing phenylalanine or tryptophan.

V gene: TRBV5-6
J gene: TRBJ1-1
CDR3 protein: ASSRDRSNTEAF

V gene: TRBV14
J gene: TRBJ2-7
CDR3 protein: ASSQDTASSYEQY

V gene: TRBV6-1
J gene: TRBJ1-1
CDR3 protein: ASKTAPNTEAF

V gene: TRBV6-5
J gene: TRBJ1-2
CDR3 protein: ASSYPRQGSSYGYT

V gene: TRBV9
J gene: TRBJ2-3
CDR3 protein: ASSVAPGLTDTQY

V gene: TRBV27
J gene: TRBJ2-5
CDR3 protein: ASSRGSGQETQY

V gene: TRBV27
J gene: TRBJ1-1
CDR3 protein: ASSMGQGTEAF

V gene: TRBV6-5
J gene: TRBJ1-1
CDR3 protein: ASSYAVMNTEAF

V gene: TRBV7-8
J gene: TRBJ1-3
CDR3 protein: ASSAGTGGNTIY

V gene: TRBV4-1
J gene: TRBJ2-2
CDR3 protein: ASSQERQGARTGELF

V gene: TRBV4-1
J gene: TRBJ1-4
CDR3 protein: ASSQDLDRVSEKLF

V gene: TRBV30
J gene: TRBJ1-6
CDR3 protein: AWRAGYSPLH

V gene: TRBV2
J gene: TRBJ2-1
CDR3 protein: ASTPGADRAYNEQF

V gene: TRBV9
J gene: TRBJ1-2
CDR3 protein: ASSVGETGGYYGYT

V gene: TRBV19
J gene: TRBJ2-5
CDR3 protein: ASRRMGSYQETQY

V gene: TRBV6-5
J gene: TRBJ1-1
CDR3 protein: ATKGGGNTEAF

V gene: TRBV28
J gene: TRBJ2-3
CDR3 protein: ASSSQASGEGMDTQY

V gene: TRBV30
J gene: TRBJ1-2
CDR3 protein: AWSVNFSGYT

V gene: TRBV20-1
J gene: TRBJ2-7
CDR3 protein: SALFINEQY

V gene: TRBV19
J gene: TRBJ2-7
CDR3 protein: ASSTTFGLAEQY

V gene: TRBV12-5
J gene: TRBJ1-2
CDR3 protein: ASGLPLGGWGYT

V gene: TRBV6-4
J gene: TRBJ1-4
CDR3 protein: ASHAGMNEKLF

V gene: TRBV5-4
J gene: TRBJ2-2
CDR3 protein: ASSSPPQAGFTGELF

V gene: TRBV7-2
J gene: TRBJ2-7
CDR3 protein: ASSLEGLAVYEQY

V gene: TRBV10-1
J gene: TRBJ1-2
CDR3 protein: ASSRGQGADGYT

V gene: TRBV5-1
J gene: TRBJ2-7
CDR3 protein: ASSRGYEQY

V gene: TRBV7-9
J gene: TRBJ1-5
CDR3 protein: ASSLHRVGGNQPQH

V gene: TRBV9
J gene: TRBJ2-5
CDR3 protein: ASSVAGTRQETQY

V gene: TRBV5-1
J gene: TRBJ2-3
CDR3 protein: ASSLVSGRTDTQY

V gene: TRBV30
J gene: TRBJ1-1
CDR3 protein: AWSNIAAEAF

V gene: TRBV9
J gene: TRBJ1-4
CDR3 protein: ASSLGERGEKLF

V gene: TRBV7-9
J gene: TRBJ2-5
CDR3 protein: ASSLAGAETQY

V gene: TRBV6-4
J gene: TRBJ2-3
CDR3 protein: ASSDRPQGTTDTQY

V gene: TRBV9
J gene: TRBJ1-1
CDR3 protein: ASSDTRPGEGARNTEAF

V gene: TRBV28
J gene: TRBJ1-5
CDR3 protein: ASSLPTGVDQPQH

V gene: TRBV6-5
J gene: TRBJ2-2
CDR3 protein: ASSYGLAGYTGELF

V gene: TRBV5-6
J gene: .
CDR3 protein: ASSVTYYEQY

V gene: TRBV11-2
J gene: TRBJ1-2
CDR3 protein: ASGGGYT

V gene: TRBV19
J gene: TRBJ1-1
CDR3 protein: ASSQGGNTEAF

V gene: TRBV9
J gene: TRBJ2-3
CDR3 protein: ATGLGGSTDTQY

V gene: TRBV19
J gene: TRBJ1-1
CDR3 protein: ASRGGELNTEAF

V gene: TRBV15
J gene: TRBJ2-1
CDR3 protein: ATSRRQGVIDEQF

V gene: TRBV5-1
J gene: TRBJ1-2
CDR3 protein: ASSRKLQDPNYGYT

V gene: TRBV27
J gene: TRBJ1-5
CDR3 protein: ASRQGLLQPQH

V gene: TRBV25-1
J gene: TRBJ1-2
CDR3 protein: ASSVPTGRQGMDGYT

V gene: TRBV19
J gene: TRBJ1-6
CDR3 protein: ASSRRADSPLH

V gene: TRBV6-5
J gene: TRBJ1-2
CDR3 protein: ASRGYGYT

V gene: TRBV10-1
J gene: TRBJ2-2
CDR3 protein: ATTPGRSNTGELF

V gene: TRBV7-2
J gene: TRBJ2-7
CDR3 protein: ASNRQVGGVLIEQY

V gene: TRBV19
J gene: TRBJ2-1
CDR3 protein: ASSFRAGGHRIPDEQF

V gene: TRBV7-9
J gene: TRBJ2-2
CDR3 protein: ASSSASGIWELF

V gene: TRBV27
J gene: TRBJ2-1
CDR3 protein: ASSLDNKDEQF